A single sample is the source of the 24 T cell receptor beta chains below, sequenced in a study of T cell clonotyping in hematopoietic cell transplantation. The data were produced by immunoSEQ multiplex PCR, yet TCRdb's version contains in-frame clones alone and is incomplete. The sample holds about 80,000 clones; approximately 95% are singletons and the top ten take roughly 1.5%. The time point denotes: recipient sample about 28 days before transplant, after cytoreduction. The sequences come from peripheral blood mononuclear cells, collected before stem cell transplant. Receptor source: a woman between 45 and 65 years old with acute myeloid leukemia. Some clones in this sample may be carry-over from other donors' samples.

The V call is TRBV2, the J call TRBJ2-7, with 8 bases matching TRBD2. The CDR3 loop spans 13 amino acids. Germline V gene data show CDR1 as SNHLY and CDR2 as FYNNEI. The ends lost 7 bases at V and 4 bases at J; junction bases unmatched: 6. CDR3 nucleotides: TGTGCCAGCATTAAGCGGGAGCGGTACGAGCAGTACTTC. This encodes CASIKRERYEQYF.

V gene TRBV9 combines with J gene TRBJ2-7, with D possibly being TRBD2 (6 bases). This CDR3 has 14 amino acids. Germline CDR1 is SGDLS and CDR2 is YYNGEE. Trimming cost V 0 bases and J 6 bases, with 13 bases left between them. CDR3 amino acids: CASSVDGGYGEQYF. CDR3 DNA: TGTGCCAGCAGCGTAGACGGAGGGTACGGCGAGCAGTACTTC.

The chain is built from TRBV2 and TRBJ2-7, with D possibly matching TRBD1 (6 bases). Trimming removed 1 base from V and 7 bases from J, with 17 bases in between. This CDR3 is built from 15 residues. CDR1 is SNHLY, CDR2 FYNNEI, per germline. The CDR3 sequence is CASSEGAGAFREQYF. The CDR3 coding sequence is TGTGCCAGCAGTGAAGGGGCAGGGGCGTTTCGGGAGCAGTACTTC.

J is TRBJ1-2 and V is TRBV2; maybe TRBD1 (5 bases). Per germline, CDR1 SNHLY and CDR2 FYNNEI. With 3 bases removed from V and 6 bases from J, the gap between germline ends came to 8 bases. CDR3 length: 12 residues. Here the CDR3 DNA reads TGTGCCAGCAGTGAGCGCAGGGATGGCTACACCTTC. It codes for CASSERRDGYTF.

The chain employs TRBV4-1 and TRBJ1-1, with TRBD1 matching over 7 bases. Losses at the gene ends were 4 bases for V and 0 bases for J; bases not matched to a gene: 8. Germline V gene sequence: CDR1 MGHRA, CDR2 YSYEKL. The CDR3 runs to 16 residues. The CDR3 here is CASSRQGDPVNTEAFF. The CDR3 bases are TGCGCCAGCAGCCGACAGGGCGATCCCGTGAACACTGAAGCTTTCTTT.

V usage is TRBV5-1 and J usage is TRBJ1-1; TRBD1 matches at 10 bases. The CDR3 sequence is 14 residues long. V trimming: 5 bases; J trimming: 5 bases; junction bases outside the gene matches: 6. The germline V gene encodes CDR1 SGHRS and CDR2 YFSETQ. The CDR3 nucleotides read TGCGCCAGCAGTCAGACAGGGGGCCTGACTGAAGCTTTCTTT. Translated, it gives CASSQTGGLTEAFF.

The chain employs TRBV4-1 and TRBJ2-3; 7 nucleotides agree with TRBD1. The CDR3 is 16 amino acids. After removal of 0 bases from V and 10 bases from J, the junction contained 13 bases not matched to a gene. The V gene's germline CDR1 is MGHRA and CDR2 YSYEKL. The CDR3 spells CASSQDPTGTASSQYF. The CDR3 region has the DNA TGCGCCAGCAGCCAAGATCCGACAGGGACGGCGAGTTCGCAGTATTTT.

A note on this clone: This same CDR3 is encoded by further DNA sequences in the sample. The chain links TRBV30 to TRBJ1-3; D remains unclear. The germline CDR1 and CDR2 sequences are GTSNPN and SVGIG (reference sequence). The CDR3 spans 11 residues. The V end lost 2 bases, the J end lost 1 base, and 0 bases lay between the germline ends. The CDR3 here is CAWSSGNTIYF. The CDR3 coding sequence is TGTGCCTGGAGTTCTGGAAACACCATATATTTT.

Here the CDR3 DNA reads TGTGCCTGGAGTGCCTGGACAGGGGGCTCCTACGAGCAGTACTTC. Translated, it gives CAWSAWTGGSYEQYF. The chain combines TRBV30 with TRBJ2-7; 10 positions match TRBD1. This CDR3 comprises 15 residues. Germline loops: CDR1 GTSNPN, CDR2 SVGIG (reference sequence). The ends lost 1 base at V and 0 bases at J; junction bases unmatched: 3. Looking up the rest from reference TRBV30 and TRBJ2-7 gives the full variable domain: SQTIHQWPATLVQPVGSPLSLECTVEGTSNPNLYWYRQAAGRGLQLLFYSVGIGQISSEVPQNLSASRPQDRQFILSSKKLLLSDSGFYLCAWSAWTGGSYEQYFGPGTRLTVT.

In DNA, the CDR3 is TGTGCCAGCAGTGAACAGACAATTCAGCCCCAGCATTTT. Translated, it gives CASSEQTIQPQHF. The V and J genes are TRBV2 and TRBJ1-5; no reliable D call. V was pared by 2 bases and J by 6 bases, with 8 bases between. Germline V gene lookup returns CDR1 SNHLY and CDR2 FYNNEI. CDR3 size: 13 residues.

The chain has TRBV19 and TRBJ1-5, with D unclear. Germline V gene sequence: CDR1 LNHDA, CDR2 SQIVND (reference sequence). The CDR3 extends over 15 amino acids. Trimming removed 2 bases at V and 1 base at J, with 9 bases between. DNA of the CDR3: TGTGCCAGTAGTATATCTGGGAGGAGCAATCAGCCCCAGCATTTT. Its translation: CASSISGRSNQPQHF.

V gene TRBV10-3 combines with J gene TRBJ2-3; TRBD1 matches 9 bases. Germline V gives CDR1 ENHRY, CDR2 SYGVKD. V trimming: 7 bases; J trimming: 4 bases; junction bases outside the gene matches: 9. This CDR3 spans 15 amino acids. The DNA of the CDR3 is TGTGCCATCACTGGGACAGGGAATACCGCAGATACGCAGTATTTT. It encodes CAITGTGNTADTQYF.

The chain has TRBV5-1 and TRBJ2-2; no reliable D call. The CDR3 sequence is 16 residues long. The germline V gene has CDR1 SGHRS and CDR2 YFSETQ. V lost 1 base and J lost 0, with 10 bases in between. The CDR3 DNA sequence: TGCGCCAGCAGCTTGTCCCAGGCTTCGAACACCGGGGAGCTGTTTTTT. Its translation: CASSLSQASNTGELFF.

In the case of this clone: Sequence at one end of the junction differs from germline and may be a read error. The chain has TRBV7-7 and TRBJ1-2; TRBD1 matches at 11 bases. The CDR3 runs 17 residues. Per germline, CDR1 SSHAT and CDR2 FNYEAQ (reference sequence). The CDR3 sequence: CASSYSDRGRPNYGYTF. The CDR3 region has the DNA TGTGCTAGCAGCTACTCGGACAGGGGGCGCCCTAACTATGGCTACACCTTC.

The chain couples TRBV6-5 to TRBJ1-3, with D unclear. V lost 0 bases and J lost 10, with 16 bases in between. CDR1 and CDR2 (germline): MNHEY, SVGAGI. This CDR3 has 15 amino acids. CDR3 DNA sequence: TGTGCCAGCAGTTACTCGACTAGGACGGCAGTAACCATATATTTT. Protein: CASSYSTRTAVTIYF.

This chain links TRBV19 with TRBJ1-3; D is unclear. The CDR3 runs 14 residues. Trimming took 4 bases from V and 0 from J, leaving 7 bases between them. CDR1 and CDR2 (germline): LNHDA, SQIVND (reference sequence). The CDR3 sequence: CASSRGVSGNTIYF. The DNA of the CDR3 is TGTGCCAGTAGTAGAGGAGTCTCTGGAAACACCATATATTTT.

V usage is TRBV5-6 and J usage is TRBJ2-7; 10 bases line up with TRBD1. V lost 3 bases, J lost 6 bases, and 6 bases stayed unmatched. The V gene's germline CDR1 is SGHDT and CDR2 YYEEEE. CDR3 size: 14 residues. The CDR3 protein is CASSWGTGAAEQYF. CDR3 sequence (DNA): TGTGCCAGCAGCTGGGGGACAGGGGCAGCCGAGCAGTACTTC.

The rearrangement joins TRBV6-4 to TRBJ2-1, with 10 bases fitting TRBD2. Germline V gene data show CDR1 as MRHNA and CDR2 as SNTAGT. The CDR3 sequence is 16 residues long. With 10 bases clipped from V and 7 bases from J, the junction kept 16 bases outside the gene matches. CDR3 in amino acids: CATANSPGLASNEQFF. The DNA of the CDR3 is TGTGCCACCGCGAATTCCCCGGGACTAGCGTCGAATGAGCAGTTCTTC.

This clone has only one observation. The chain combines TRBV6-1 with TRBJ2-7; perhaps D is TRBD1 or TRBD2 (5 bases each). From germline, CDR1 is MNHNS and CDR2 SASEGT. Trimming stripped 6 bases from V and 5 bases from J, with 14 bases between. The CDR3 loop spans 13 amino acids. The CDR3 sequence is CASRGPGMHEQYF. In DNA form, the CDR3 reads TGTGCCAGCAGGGGACCCGGGATGCACGAGCAGTACTTC.

The chain is built from TRBV30 and TRBJ1-3; D unclear. CDR1 is GTSNPN, CDR2 SVGIG, per germline (reference sequence). Trimming cost V 2 bases and J 0 bases, with 11 bases left between them. This CDR3 is built from 15 residues. CDR3 residues: CAWSWELPSGNTIYF. The CDR3 DNA sequence: TGTGCCTGGAGTTGGGAATTGCCCTCTGGAAACACCATATATTTT.

This chain uses TRBV10-3 with TRBJ2-1; the D is unclear. This CDR3 comprises 16 residues. In germline, CDR1 is ENHRY, CDR2 SYGVKD. Trimming took 2 bases from V and 5 from J, leaving 16 bases between them. CDR3 loop: CAISEQATQNDNEQFF. The CDR3 nucleotides are TGTGCCATCAGTGAGCAGGCTACCCAGAATGACAATGAGCAGTTCTTC.

The chain joins TRBV6-5 to TRBJ2-3; 8 nucleotides line up with TRBD2. V lost 5 bases, J lost 5 bases, and 9 bases stayed unmatched. The CDR3 spans 15 residues. Germline CDR1 MNHEY, CDR2 SVGAGI. The CDR3 sequence is CASSRGGRGKDTQYF. The CDR3 coding sequence is TGTGCCAGCAGTCGGGGGGGCCGTGGAAAAGATACGCAGTATTTT.

This sequence joins TRBV4-1 and TRBJ1-6, with 9 positions matching TRBD1. Germline CDR1 MGHRA, CDR2 YSYEKL. This CDR3 spans 17 amino acids. V was pared by 0 bases and J by 7 bases, with 7 bases of the junction left unmatched. The DNA of the CDR3 is TGCGCCAGCAGCCAAGACATACAGGGGGCGCAAAATTCACCCCTCCACTTT. Amino acids: CASSQDIQGAQNSPLHF.

This chain joins TRBV5-4 and TRBJ2-5; D is uncertain. There are 15 residues in the CDR3. Trimming stripped 2 bases from V and 1 base from J, with 12 bases between. CDR1 SGHNT and CDR2 YYREEE come from the germline V gene (reference sequence). The CDR3 DNA is TGTGCCAGCAGCTTTTTATCACAGTCCCAAGAGACCCAGTACTTC. This gives the protein CASSFLSQSQETQYF.